These 19 T cell receptor beta chains share one sample of origin, sequenced in a study of response to subunit inactivated influenza vaccine. TCRdb reanalysed the RT-PCR reads using MiXCR and keeps one entry per CDR3 protein. The table has about 540,000 distinct CDR3 sequences, under 25% seen once. The data also belong to a second study, concerning T cells expressing NK-cell markers. That report adds: 5'RACE template switching with UMIs produced the TCR beta cDNA.

The sequencing here drew on CD4+ T cells sorted from PBMCs, taken 12 days after vaccination. The receptors derive from a man aged 50-59 years who received an inactivated influenza vaccine.

This sequence joins TRBV7-2 and TRBJ2-3; perhaps TRBD2 as D (6 bases). V dropped 0 bases and J dropped 5 bases, with 12 bases sitting between them. Germline V gene data show CDR1 as SGHTA and CDR2 as FQGNSA. The CDR3 runs 15 residues. The CDR3 DNA sequence: TGTGCCAGCAGCTTAGCGGTACTAGCAGTAGATACGCAGTATTTT. It yields the protein CASSLAVLAVDTQYF.

The chain combines TRBV28 with TRBJ1-1, with unresolved D. This CDR3 has 13 amino acids. Germline CDR1 reads MDHEN; CDR2 reads SYDVKM. V gave up 6 bases and J gave up 5 bases, with 13 bases separating them. This CDR3 reads CASSFSRRTEAFF. DNA for the CDR3: TGTGCCAGCAGCTTTTCTCGCCGGACTGAAGCTTTCTTT.

The chain carries TRBV7-2 and TRBJ2-7, with D maybe TRBD2 (6 bases). Per the germline V gene, CDR1 is SGHTA and CDR2 is FQGNSA. The CDR3 contains 15 residues. The V end was cut by 2 bases, the J end by 1 base, with 12 bases between. CDR3 DNA: TGTGCCAGCAGCTTAAGGAGGGTAGCGTCCTACGAGCAGTACTTC. This gives the protein CASSLRRVASYEQYF.

This clonotype has only a few counts. The V call is TRBV4-3, the J call TRBJ2-3; D is ambiguous. The CDR3 spans 13 residues. CDR1 LGHNA and CDR2 YSLEER come from the germline V gene. Trimming took 1 base from V and 6 from J, leaving 8 bases between them. As DNA, the CDR3 is TGCGCCAGCAGCCAAGGGGCCGGGGATACGCAGTATTTT. This sequence encodes CASSQGAGDTQYF.

This clonotype has a handful of counts. The J gene is TRBJ2-7, the V gene TRBV7-2, with D possibly TRBD2 on 6 matching bases. V gave up 0 bases and J gave up 7 bases, with 19 bases separating them. CDR3 length equals 16 residues. Germline CDR1 is SGHTA and CDR2 is FQGNSA. CDR3 coding DNA: TGTGCCAGCAGCTTAGCGAACGTCGGAGGGCTTCCAGAGCAGTACTTC. Translation gives CASSLANVGGLPEQYF.

J is TRBJ2-7 and V is TRBV5-1; the D gene is possibly TRBD1 (6 bases). Germline V gene data show CDR1 as SGHRS and CDR2 as YFSETQ. Between the trimmed V and J ends, which lost 1 base and 2 bases, there was a span of 13 bases. This CDR3 region has 15 residues. The CDR3, as DNA: TGCGCCAGCAGCTTGACAGGGAAAAAAACCTACGAGCAGTACTTC. This codes for CASSLTGKKTYEQYF.

This clonotype was observed a handful of times. V and J are TRBV3-1 and TRBJ1-5; D is undetermined. V was cut by 1 base and J by 9 bases, with 10 bases left in between. Germline V CDR1 and CDR2: LGHDT, YNNKEL (reference sequence). The CDR3 contains 13 residues. Written as DNA, the CDR3 is TGTGCCAGCAGCCAAGGGGCTTCGGGGCCCCAGCATTTT. Its protein product is CASSQGASGPQHF.

The sample holds a few counts of this clonotype. This rearrangement joins TRBV5-1 to TRBJ2-3; TRBD2 might be the D (7 bases). The CDR3 is 15 amino acids. V was shortened by 0 bases and J by 7 bases, with 15 bases between the two germline ends. The germline gives CDR1 SGHRS, CDR2 YFSETQ. The CDR3, as DNA: TGCGCCAGCAGCTTGGATGGGGGGGCAAGTCATACGCAGTATTTT. Translation: CASSLDGGASHTQYF. Using reference TRBV5-1 and TRBJ2-3 for the parts outside the CDR3, the full variable domain is KAGVTQTPRYLIKTRGQQVTLSCSPISGHRSVSWYQQTPGQGLQFLFEYFSETQRNKGNFPGRFSGRQFSNSRSEMNVSTLELGDSALYLCASSLDGGASHTQYFGPGTRLTVL.

The chain joins TRBV4-3 to TRBJ1-2, with D tentatively TRBD1 (6 bases). The CDR3 is 17 amino acids. V was trimmed by 0 bases and J by 4 bases, leaving 18 bases between them. Looked up from germline, CDR1 is LGHNA and CDR2 is YSLEER. The CDR3 nucleotides read TGCGCCAGCAGCCAAGAAGTTCGGGTCAGGGGTACCTATGGCTACACCTTC. It translates to CASSQEVRVRGTYGYTF.

Many counts were recorded for this clonotype. V is TRBV15 and J is TRBJ2-3, with D perhaps matching TRBD1 (6 bases). The germline gives CDR1 LNHNV, CDR2 YYDKDF (reference sequence). This CDR3 comprises 15 residues. Trimming removed 1 base at V and 5 bases at J, with 13 bases between. The CDR3 loop reads CATSRALQGRDTQYF. The CDR3 DNA is TGTGCCACCAGCAGAGCCCTACAGGGCAGAGATACGCAGTATTTT.

This clonotype was seen a few times. Here the CDR3 reads CASSIYPGVSYNEQFF. The DNA of the CDR3 is TGTGCCAGTAGTATATACCCGGGAGTGTCCTACAATGAGCAGTTCTTC. This chain uses TRBV19 with TRBJ2-1; D is possibly TRBD2 (6 bases). CDR3 length: 16 amino acids. V lost 2 bases and J 1 base, leaving 12 bases between the germline ends. CDR1 is LNHDA, CDR2 SQIVND, per germline (reference sequence).

This clonotype was recorded a few times. The genes are TRBV7-2 and TRBJ2-3, with TRBD1 matching 10 bases. The CDR3 runs 14 residues. V was pared by 5 bases and J by 5 bases, with 4 bases of the junction left unmatched. Germline CDR1 is SGHTA and CDR2 is FQGNSA. CDR3 sequence (DNA): TGTGCCAGCAGCCGGGACAGGGGCGTAGATACGCAGTATTTT. Its translation: CASSRDRGVDTQYF.

The rearrangement joins TRBV20-1 to TRBJ1-6; 9 bases align to TRBD1. Germline V gives CDR1 DFQATT, CDR2 SNEGSKA (reference sequence). V shed 6 bases and J 7 bases; nucleotides not matched to a gene: 7. This CDR3 is built from 14 residues. Written as DNA, the CDR3 is TGCAGTGCCCAGAGGGACAGGGACAATTCACCCCTCCACTTT. It translates to CSAQRDRDNSPLHF.

This clonotype appeared a few times. The DNA is left out, because the CDR3 cannot be placed on it with certainty; the CDR3 is given as TCRdb lists it. The rearrangement links TRBV19 to TRBJ1-5; the table gives TRBD1 as D, unverified against the DNA. Looked up from germline, CDR1 is LNHDA and CDR2 is SQIVND (reference sequence). The CDR3 sequence runs 15 residues, both termini included. The CDR3 reads CASSSSGGRWQPQHF.

The gene calls are TRBV18 and TRBJ2-3; 9 bases match TRBD2. Trimming cost V 1 base and J 1 base; bases outside gene matches: 3. From germline, CDR1 is KGHSH and CDR2 LQKENI. The CDR3 spans 16 residues. The CDR3 protein is CASSPQASGGTDTQYF. In DNA, the CDR3 is TGTGCCAGCTCACCACAGGCTAGCGGGGGCACAGATACGCAGTATTTT.

The V call is TRBV7-9, the J call TRBJ2-5, with D hard to call. Germline lookup yields CDR1 SEHNR and CDR2 FQNEAQ (reference sequence). V was pared by 5 bases and J by 4 bases, with 17 bases between. The CDR3 sequence is 15 residues long. Written as DNA, the CDR3 is TGTGCCAGCAGCCAAGTGACTTCATGGGGAGAGACCCAGTACTTC. Residues: CASSQVTSWGETQYF.

The V and J genes are TRBV5-1 and TRBJ1-1; weak D call: TRBD1 (6 bases). Germline CDR1 SGHRS, CDR2 YFSETQ. This CDR3 contains 17 residues. Trimming left V 0 bases short and J 0 bases short, with 15 bases between. The DNA of the CDR3 is TGCGCCAGCAGCTTGGTTTCGGGACAATGGATGAACACTGAAGCTTTCTTT. It is translated as CASSLVSGQWMNTEAFF.

Concerning this clonotype itself: Sequence at one end of the junction differs from germline and may be a read error. The chain links TRBV6-6 to TRBJ2-5; a possible D gene is TRBD1 (5 bases). The CDR3 totals 12 residues. Germline assignment: CDR1 MNHNY and CDR2 SVGAGI (reference sequence). CDR3 coding DNA: TGTGCCAGCAGTTTCGGACAAGAGACCCAGTGCTTC. Protein: CASSFGQETQCF.

The chain combines TRBV19 with TRBJ2-1; TRBD2 is a possible D gene (7 bases). V was cut by 5 bases and J by 6 bases, with 23 bases left in between. The length of the CDR3 is 17 residues. Germline CDR1 is LNHDA and CDR2 is SQIVND (reference sequence). CDR3 sequence reads: CASSGRGERRKRNEQFF. CDR3 in DNA: TGTGCCAGTAGTGGGAGGGGGGAGCGGCGGAAACGCAATGAGCAGTTCTTC.